These 22 T cell receptor beta chains originate from one sample sequenced in a study of a mutant IDH1 vaccine in newly diagnosed glioma (dated by TCRdb to the early 2020s). These receptors are not linked to any known antigen. The method behind the library was the immunoSEQ multiplex PCR assay. The table was pulled from immuneACCESS by TCRdb, which kept in-frame rearrangements only. Such tables lose some clones; where checked, under half of the loss comes from unresolved V genes, and the rest has no known cause. The sample data list approximately 76,000 clones, and 90% to 95% of these were observed just once. 0.56% of the sample is taken by the ten largest. The sample's time point label is to be understood as: week 5, during vaccination. A 20-mer mutant IDH1 peptide at 300 micrograms in Montanide made up each vaccine dose, which was injected subcutaneously together with topical imiquimod. Sequencing used PBMCs, obtained from a glioma patient whose treatment included an IDH1 peptide vaccine. These TCRs come from a woman in her fifties or sixties with glioma.

The chain links TRBV4-2 to TRBJ2-7; 7 nucleotides match TRBD2. This CDR3 contains 15 residues. Trimming at V came to 0 bases and at J to 2 bases, leaving 4 bases not matched to a gene. CDR1 is LGHNA and CDR2 is YNFKEQ in the germline V gene. CDR3 nucleotide sequence: TGTGCCAGCAGCCAAGATATCAGCGGGACCTACGAGCAGTACTTC. Protein sequence: CASSQDISGTYEQYF.

A single count supports this clone. This chain joins TRBV5-1 and TRBJ2-3; 8 nucleotides agree with TRBD2. V was clipped by 0 bases and J by 6 bases; unmatched bases: 3. CDR3 length: 14 residues. CDR1 and CDR2 from the germline V gene are SGHRS and YFSETQ. The CDR3 sequence is CASSLEAGGDTQYF. Written as DNA, the CDR3 is TGCGCCAGCAGCTTGGAGGCGGGAGGCGATACGCAGTATTTT.

This sequence joins TRBV10-1 and TRBJ2-7, with 8 bases matching TRBD2. The length of the CDR3 is 12 residues. The V segment lost 3 bases and the J segment 10 bases; nucleotides outside the gene matches: 5. Per the germline V gene, CDR1 is WNHNN and CDR2 is SYGVQD (reference sequence). The chain's CDR3 is CASSESGSHQYF. In DNA form, the CDR3 reads TGCGCCAGCAGTGAAAGCGGGAGCCACCAGTACTTC.

The V gene is TRBV11-2, the J gene TRBJ1-5; no clear D gene. The CDR3 has 15 residues. Germline V gene lookup returns CDR1 SGHAT and CDR2 FQNNGV. V lost 7 bases and J lost 7, with 20 bases in between. The CDR3 nucleotides read TGTGCCAGCATTGTTCTTTGGGCCCCTTACCAGCCCCAGCATTTT. Residues: CASIVLWAPYQPQHF.

This clone appeared a few times. The CDR3 region has the DNA TGTGCCAGCAGAGTCGACAGGGGAGAGACCCAGTACTTC. Translation gives CASRVDRGETQYF. The chain joins TRBV2 to TRBJ2-5; 8 nucleotides line up with TRBD1. Germline CDR1 is SNHLY and CDR2 is FYNNEI. After removal of 6 bases from V and 4 bases from J, the junction contained 4 bases not matched to a gene. The CDR3 runs to 13 residues.

V is TRBV19 and J is TRBJ1-1; D gene ambiguous. This CDR3 has 15 amino acids. V was cut by 3 bases and J by 1 base, with 12 bases left in between. Germline V lookup: CDR1 LNHDA, CDR2 SQIVND (reference sequence). CDR3 nucleotides: TGTGCCAGTAGTATCGCTGCAGAGCCGAACACTGAAGCTTTCTTT. It is translated as CASSIAAEPNTEAFF.

The J gene is TRBJ2-2, the V gene TRBV19; D unresolved. CDR1 and CDR2 (germline): LNHDA, SQIVND (reference sequence). V lost 4 bases and J 1 base, leaving 1 base between the germline ends. The CDR3 loop spans 12 amino acids. The CDR3 sequence is CASSKNTGELFF. For the CDR3, the DNA is TGTGCCAGTAGTAAGAACACCGGGGAGCTGTTTTTT. Full variable domain (missing parts from reference TRBV19 and TRBJ2-2): DGGITQSPKYLFRKEGQNVTLSCEQNLNHDAMYWYRQDPGQGLRLIYYSQIVNDFQKGDIAEGYSVSREKKESFPLTVTSAQKNPTAFYLCASSKNTGELFFGEGSRLTVL.

V is TRBV29-1 and J is TRBJ2-5; 9 bases agree with TRBD1. This CDR3 comprises 18 residues. Germline V gives CDR1 SQVTM, CDR2 ANQGSEA. After removal of 3 bases from V and 2 bases from J, the junction contained 16 bases not matched to a gene. The CDR3 DNA is TGCAGCGTTGATGACTTTCGGGACAGGGACGTCCCTCAAGAGACCCAGTACTTC. Amino acid sequence: CSVDDFRDRDVPQETQYF.

Only one count was recorded for this clone. The chain couples TRBV9 to TRBJ2-1; the match to TRBD2 covers 10 bases. The CDR3 loop spans 18 amino acids. Trimming at V came to 0 bases and at J to 4 bases, leaving 10 bases not matched to a gene. CDR1 and CDR2 (germline): SGDLS, YYNGEE. CDR3 in amino acids: CASSVATTDSGRYNEQFF. CDR3 coding DNA: TGTGCCAGCAGCGTAGCTACGACGGATAGCGGGAGGTACAATGAGCAGTTCTTC.

This clone was seen just once. J is TRBJ1-6 and V is TRBV5-1; D is perhaps TRBD1 (6 bases). Germline CDR1 SGHRS, CDR2 YFSETQ. The CDR3 runs 15 residues. The V end lost 0 bases, the J end lost 6 bases, and 10 bases lay between the germline ends. The chain's CDR3 is CASSLAEGGNSPLHF. Here the CDR3 DNA reads TGCGCCAGCAGCTTGGCCGAGGGGGGTAATTCACCCCTCCACTTT.

The chain uses TRBV18 and TRBJ2-3, with unresolved D. Germline lookup yields CDR1 KGHSH and CDR2 LQKENI. Between the trimmed V and J ends, which lost 3 bases and 5 bases, there was a span of 6 bases. The CDR3 is made up of 12 amino acids. This CDR3 reads CASSPGGDTQYF. The CDR3 DNA is TGTGCCAGCTCACCTGGTGGAGATACGCAGTATTTT.

The chain is built from TRBV9 and TRBJ2-1, with 7 bases lining up with TRBD1. After removal of 4 bases from V and 5 bases from J, the junction contained 9 bases not matched to a gene. Germline V gene lookup returns CDR1 SGDLS and CDR2 YYNGEE. The CDR3 contains 15 residues. This chain's CDR3 is CASSPRDSRHNEQFF. CDR3 in DNA: TGTGCCAGCAGCCCTCGGGACAGTAGACACAATGAGCAGTTCTTC. Complete variable domain (other parts from reference TRBV9 and TRBJ2-1): DSGVTQTPKHLITATGQRVTLRCSPRSGDLSVYWYQQSLDQGLQFLIQYYNGEERAKGNILERFSAQQFPDLHSELNLSSLELGDSALYFCASSPRDSRHNEQFFGPGTRLTVL.

The chain is built from TRBV18 and TRBJ2-7, with 10 bases fitting TRBD2. The CDR3 spans 14 residues. The ends lost 6 bases at V and 6 bases at J; junction bases unmatched: 8. Germline-derived CDR1 and CDR2 are KGHSH and LQKENI. The CDR3 reads CASSGTTSGIEQYF. The CDR3 bases are TGTGCCAGCTCGGGGACTACTAGCGGGATCGAGCAGTACTTC.

This clone is a singleton in its sample. The chain's CDR3 is CASSRIPGQGGEKLFF. In nucleotides, the CDR3 is TGTGCCAGCAGCAGAATCCCGGGACAGGGTGGTGAAAAACTGTTTTTT. This chain uses TRBV7-9 with TRBJ1-4; 9 bases are shared with TRBD1. Losses at the gene ends were 5 bases for V and 7 bases for J; bases not matched to a gene: 11. This CDR3 region has 16 residues. Germline assignment: CDR1 SEHNR and CDR2 FQNEAQ (reference sequence).

This sequence joins TRBV7-2 and TRBJ2-4; tentative D call: TRBD2 (5 bases). Trimming left V 2 bases short and J 0 bases short, with 11 bases between. Germline V gene lookup returns CDR1 SGHTA and CDR2 FQGNSA. The CDR3 length is 16 residues. CDR3 coding DNA: TGTGCCAGCAGCTTATCACTAGTGGGAGCCAAAAACATTCAGTACTTC. Protein sequence: CASSLSLVGAKNIQYF.

CDR3 protein: CASSWGAGAQPQHF. In nucleotides, the CDR3 is TGTGCCAGCAGCTGGGGGGCGGGGGCTCAGCCCCAGCATTTT. The chain links TRBV5-6 to TRBJ1-5; D is possibly TRBD1 (6 bases). V was clipped by 3 bases and J by 6 bases, with 13 bases between them. The V gene's germline CDR1 is SGHDT and CDR2 YYEEEE. This CDR3 is built from 14 residues.

V gene TRBV6-1 combines with J gene TRBJ2-2, with 13 bases lining up with TRBD2. This CDR3 spans 18 amino acids. V dropped 3 bases and J dropped 4; count of bases not matched to a gene: 8. Germline CDR1 reads MNHNS; CDR2 reads SASEGT. CDR3 DNA: TGTGCCAGCAGTGACGGACTAGCGGGAGTCGTAGGCACCGGGGAGCTGTTTTTT. It encodes CASSDGLAGVVGTGELFF.

The chain uses TRBV5-4 and TRBJ1-2; TRBD1 agrees at 8 bases. The germline gives CDR1 SGHNT, CDR2 YYREEE (reference sequence). Losses at the gene ends were 2 bases for V and 4 bases for J; bases not matched to a gene: 7. The CDR3 is made up of 15 amino acids. The CDR3: CASSFGQGASYGYTF. Written as DNA, the CDR3 is TGTGCCAGCAGCTTCGGGCAGGGGGCTTCCTATGGCTACACCTTC.

This chain links TRBV2 with TRBJ2-7, with 7 bases identical to TRBD2. CDR1 SNHLY and CDR2 FYNNEI come from the germline V gene. The CDR3 has 12 amino acids. CDR3 bases: TGTGCAGGGAGGGCAGGGCGCTACGAGCAGTACTTC. It is translated as CAGRAGRYEQYF.

This CDR3 is CASRRSTYEQYF. The DNA of the CDR3 is TGTGCCAGCCGTAGATCCACCTACGAGCAGTACTTC. The gene calls are TRBV6-6 and TRBJ2-7; D unclear. Germline CDR1 is MNHNY and CDR2 is SVGAGI (reference sequence). V was clipped by 8 bases and J by 2 bases, with 10 bases between them. The CDR3 has 12 amino acids.

This chain joins TRBV10-1 and TRBJ2-2; TRBD1 might be the D (5 bases). Trimming removed 5 bases from V and 3 bases from J, with 10 bases in between. The CDR3 runs 14 residues. Germline V gives CDR1 WNHNN, CDR2 SYGVQD (reference sequence). The CDR3 DNA reads as TGCGCCAGCAGTACGACAGTTGACACCGGGGAGCTGTTTTTT. Translation: CASSTTVDTGELFF.

The gene calls are TRBV5-1 and TRBJ2-5; D gene ambiguous. Germline V gene data show CDR1 as SGHRS and CDR2 as YFSETQ. The V end lost 0 bases, the J end lost 1 base, and 16 bases lay between the germline ends. CDR3 length equals 17 residues. This chain's CDR3 is CASSLAGGAEPQETQYF. DNA for the CDR3: TGCGCCAGCAGCTTGGCCGGTGGAGCAGAACCCCAAGAGACCCAGTACTTC.